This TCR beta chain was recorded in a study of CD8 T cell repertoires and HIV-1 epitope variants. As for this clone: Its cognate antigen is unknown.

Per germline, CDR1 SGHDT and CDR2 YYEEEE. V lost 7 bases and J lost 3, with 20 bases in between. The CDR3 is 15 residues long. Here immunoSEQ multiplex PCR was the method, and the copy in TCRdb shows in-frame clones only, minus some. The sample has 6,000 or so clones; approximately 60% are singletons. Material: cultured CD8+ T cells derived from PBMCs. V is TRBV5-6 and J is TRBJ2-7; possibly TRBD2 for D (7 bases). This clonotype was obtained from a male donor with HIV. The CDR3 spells CASWLRGPNIYEQYF. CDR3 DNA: TGTGCCAGCTGGCTGCGGGGGCCCAATATCTACGAGCAGTACTTC.